Below are 15 T cell receptor beta chains sequenced from a single sample in a study of CD4 T cells in relation to SARS-CoV-2 and coronaviruses. Clones were sequenced by immunoSEQ multiplex PCR, and TCRdb holds only the in-frame ones, with some missing. The repertoire consists of some 42,000 clones, with 88% occurring once and the leading ten covering 9.2%. Sequenced: memory CD4+ T cells from PBMCs. These receptors all come from an adult with COVID-19.

This chain links TRBV5-1 with TRBJ2-7, with D maybe TRBD2 (6 bases). The germline V gene has CDR1 SGHRS and CDR2 YFSETQ. V was trimmed by 0 bases and J by 7 bases, leaving 14 bases between them. The CDR3 runs to 14 residues. Here the CDR3 DNA reads TGCGCCAGCAGCTTGGGCGGGGCCGATTTGGAGCAGTACTTC. Residues: CASSLGGADLEQYF. Full variable domain (rest looked up from reference TRBV5-1 and TRBJ2-7): KAGVTQTPRYLIKTRGQQVTLSCSPISGHRSVSWYQQTPGQGLQFLFEYFSETQRNKGNFPGRFSGRQFSNSRSEMNVSTLELGDSALYLCASSLGGADLEQYFGPGTRLTVT.

The chain recombines TRBV5-1 with TRBJ2-3; weak D call: TRBD2 (5 bases). Looked up from germline, CDR1 is SGHRS and CDR2 is YFSETQ. V lost 5 bases, J lost 2 bases, and 6 bases lay in between. This CDR3 is 12 amino acids long. DNA of the CDR3: TGCGCCAGCAGACGGGACACAGATACGCAGTATTTT. Protein: CASRRDTDTQYF.

This rearrangement joins TRBV7-2 to TRBJ1-1; perhaps TRBD1 as D (6 bases). The V and J ends lost 5 bases and 1 base respectively, with 14 bases between them. Germline lookup yields CDR1 SGHTA and CDR2 FQGNSA. The CDR3 covers 15 residues. The CDR3 DNA sequence: TGTGCCAGCAGCCCATCGACAGGTCGGAACACTGAAGCTTTCTTT. The encoded protein is CASSPSTGRNTEAFF.

The chain employs TRBV6-5 and TRBJ2-7; TRBD1 or TRBD2 may be the D gene (5 bases each). The CDR3 runs to 15 residues. Trimming took 10 bases from V and 0 from J, leaving 19 bases between them. Germline V gene sequence: CDR1 MNHEY, CDR2 SVGAGI. The CDR3, as DNA: TGTGCCACCAAACCAGGGACGACGAGCTCCTACGAGCAGTACTTC. Its protein is CATKPGTTSSYEQYF.

This clone has only one observation. The V gene is TRBV3-1 (or the pseudogene TRBV3-2), the J gene TRBJ2-5; 7 bases are shared with TRBD1. Germline CDR1 and CDR2: LGHDT and YNNKEL (reference sequence). The CDR3 runs 17 residues. V lost 3 bases to trimming and J lost 0 bases; unmatched junction nucleotides: 10. The CDR3 DNA is TGTGCCAGCAGCCATCTGGCGCCGGGACAGTACCAAGAGACCCAGTACTTC. Protein sequence: CASSHLAPGQYQETQYF.

This chain connects TRBV7-2 to TRBJ1-5, with a tentative D call TRBD1 (6 bases). Germline V gene data show CDR1 as SGHTA and CDR2 as FQGNSA. Trimming removed 10 bases from V and 5 bases from J, with 18 bases in between. The CDR3 is 14 amino acids. The CDR3 here is CATGLGGSYQPQHF. For the CDR3, the DNA is TGTGCCACCGGTTTGGGGGGCAGCTATCAGCCCCAGCATTTT.

This chain uses TRBV5-6 with TRBJ2-1; 8 bases agree with TRBD1. The V segment lost 8 bases and the J segment 5 bases; nucleotides outside the gene matches: 9. Germline loops: CDR1 SGHDT, CDR2 YYEEEE. There are 14 residues in the CDR3. The CDR3 region is CASLGTGANNEQFF. CDR3 DNA sequence: TGTGCCAGTTTAGGGACAGGCGCCAACAATGAGCAGTTCTTC.

This clone appeared once. The chain is built from TRBV28 and TRBJ2-7; D possibly corresponds to TRBD1 (7 bases). CDR1 is MDHEN and CDR2 is SYDVKM in the germline V gene. The germline V and J ends were trimmed by 4 bases and 3 bases, with 16 bases remaining between them. The CDR3 is 15 residues long. The DNA for the CDR3 is TGTGCCAGCAGTTCCCAGGAGGGGGCTTACTACGAGCAGTACTTC. This sequence encodes CASSSQEGAYYEQYF. Drawing the rest from reference TRBV28 and TRBJ2-7, the complete variable domain is DVKVTQSSRYLVKRTGEKVFLECVQDMDHENMFWYRQDPGLGLRLIYFSYDVKMKEKGDIPEGYSVSREKKERFSLILESASTNQTSMYLCASSSQEGAYYEQYFGPGTRLTVT.

J is TRBJ1-3 and V is TRBV28; 10 nucleotides align to TRBD1. CDR1 and CDR2 from the germline V gene are MDHEN and SYDVKM. The CDR3 sequence is 14 residues long. Trimming cost V 5 bases and J 7 bases; bases outside gene matches: 5. For the CDR3, the DNA is TGTGCCAGCAGTCAACCGGGACAGGGGAACACCATATATTTT. Its protein is CASSQPGQGNTIYF.

This rearrangement joins TRBV4-1 to TRBJ2-1; no clear D. The CDR3 has 11 amino acids. Germline V CDR1 and CDR2: MGHRA, YSYEKL. V was pared by 0 bases and J by 6 bases, with 0 bases between. CDR3 nucleotides: TGCGCCAGCAGCCAAGACAATGAGCAGTTCTTC. Translation: CASSQDNEQFF.

This chain links TRBV6-5 with TRBJ2-6; D possibly corresponds to TRBD2 (5 bases). Trimming removed 8 bases from V and 2 bases from J, with 7 bases in between. Germline CDR1 reads MNHEY; CDR2 reads SVGAGI. The CDR3 length is 13 residues. The chain's CDR3 is CASRTPGANVLTF. CDR3 in DNA: TGTGCCAGCCGGACTCCTGGGGCCAACGTCCTGACTTTC.

The V call is TRBV19, the J call TRBJ2-1; D is ambiguous. Germline values: CDR1 LNHDA, CDR2 SQIVND (reference sequence). The CDR3 spans 20 residues. The V gene lost 2 bases and the J gene lost 1 base, with 24 bases spanning the gap. DNA of the CDR3: TGTGCCAGTAGTATAAAAGAAATCCCGATATCCGCCATTTCCTACAATGAGCAGTTCTTC. It encodes CASSIKEIPISAISYNEQFF.

The J gene is TRBJ2-1, the V gene TRBV7-2; D could derive from TRBD1 or TRBD2 (5 bases each). Trimming took 5 bases from V and 6 from J, leaving 17 bases between them. This CDR3 comprises 15 residues. Germline V CDR1 and CDR2: SGHTA, FQGNSA. CDR3 sequence reads: CASSVRDPKSNEQFF. DNA for the CDR3: TGTGCCAGCAGCGTCCGGGACCCTAAAAGCAATGAGCAGTTCTTC. The full variable domain, in which reference TRBV7-2 and TRBJ2-1 provide the parts outside the CDR3, is GAGVSQSPSNKVTEKGKDVELRCDPISGHTALYWYRQSLGQGLEFLIYFQGNSAPDKSGLPSDRFSAERTGGSVSTLTIQRTQQEDSAVYLCASSVRDPKSNEQFFGPGTRLTVL.

This clone was seen once. The chain joins TRBV3-1 (or the pseudogene TRBV3-2) to TRBJ1-3; D remains unclear. V was cut by 1 base and J by 8 bases, with 6 bases left in between. There are 12 residues in the CDR3. From germline, CDR1 is LGHDT and CDR2 YNNKEL (reference sequence). CDR3 bases: TGTGCCAGCAGCCAAGGCAGCTACACCATATATTTT. This encodes CASSQGSYTIYF.

This clone was counted a few times. The genes are TRBV7-2 and TRBJ2-7; no firm D call. Germline V gives CDR1 SGHTA, CDR2 FQGNSA. V lost 1 base and J lost 2, with 6 bases in between. The CDR3 spans 13 residues. The CDR3 loop reads CASSLVGPYEQYF. The CDR3 region has the DNA TGTGCCAGCAGCTTAGTTGGGCCCTACGAGCAGTACTTC.